These T cell receptor beta chains were read from a single sample in a study of T cells after yellow fever vaccination. TCRdb used MiXCR to reprocess the 5' RACE reads, holding one entry per CDR3 protein. The sample has 620,000 or so distinct CDR3 sequences, around 12% seen once. Here the sequenced sample was PBMCs, taken on the day of the yellow fever booster vaccination. The receptors were gathered from a man aged 30 to 45 who received the YFV17D yellow fever vaccine. The CDR3 runs from the conserved cysteine through the conserved F or W. D genes are given only for firm matches. The size of a clone is reported for some rows only, either as once, few or many, or as a class for expanded clones.

few,TRBD2,TRBJ2-3,TRBV7-6,16,TGTGCCAGCAGCTTATGGGAGGGGATAAGCACAGATACGCAGTATTTT,CASSLWEGISTDTQYF
-,TRBD1,TRBJ2-7,TRBV6-2/TRBV6-3,19,TGTGCCAGCAGTTACCACCCTTCGCTTTTCCTGTCGGGACAGTACGAGCAGTACTTC,CASSYHPSLFLSGQYEQYF
few,-,TRBJ2-5,TRBV12-3/TRBV12-4,16,TGTGCCAGCAGTCCAGGGACGTTAGTCGAGGGGGAGACCCAGTACTTC,CASSPGTLVEGETQYF
-,-,TRBJ1-5,TRBV7-2,14,TGTGCCAGCAGCAAAGGCGCTCTCGAGGGGCCCCAGCATTTT,CASSKGALEGPQHF
-,TRBD2,TRBJ2-3,TRBV6-5,18,TGTGCCAGCAGTTACTCACTCGGATGGGAGGGTCATAAAGATACGCAGTATTTT,CASSYSLGWEGHKDTQYF
many,-,TRBJ2-5,TRBV12-3/TRBV12-4,14,TGTGCCAGCAGTCCAACCCGGAGCCAAGAGACCCAGTACTTC,CASSPTRSQETQYF
few,-,TRBJ1-4,TRBV15,15,TGTGCCACCGCTCCCCGGTTCCTCGACCGCGAAAAACTGTTTTTT,CATAPRFLDREKLFF
-,-,TRBJ2-2,TRBV5-1,16,TGCGCCAGCAGCTTGTTTTCCGGGGAGGTTACCGGGGAGCTGTTTTTT,CASSLFSGEVTGELFF
few,TRBD1,TRBJ2-7,TRBV25-1,13,TGTGCCAGCCGGCGGGGACAGGGATACGAGCAGTACTTC,CASRRGQGYEQYF
-,-,TRBJ2-7,TRBV29-1,13,TGCAGCGCCGGGGGTAGCGGCGTTGACGAGCAGTACTTC,CSAGGSGVDEQYF
many,-,TRBJ2-2,TRBV10-2,18,TGCGCCAGCAGCTCACCACAAAGTGGGACGACGAACACCGGGGAGCTGTTTTTT,CASSSPQSGTTNTGELFF
many,-,TRBJ2-1,TRBV4-2,16,TGTGCCAGCAGCCATCCCCTGCGGGACCAACTCAATGAGCAGTTCTTC,CASSHPLRDQLNEQFF
-,-,TRBJ2-7,TRBV7-9,15,TGTGCCAGCAGCCGACGAGGGCCGCAAACCTACGAGCAGTACTTC,CASSRRGPQTYEQYF
-,-,TRBJ2-5,TRBV7-9,15,TGTGCCAGCAGCCCGAGGAACGCGGCCCAAGAGACCCAGTACTTC,CASSPRNAAQETQYF
-,TRBD2,TRBJ2-1,TRBV29-1,13,TGCAGCGTCTCTACTAGCGGGAGCAATGAGCAGTTCTTC,CSVSTSGSNEQFF
few,-,TRBJ2-1,TRBV5-1,14,TGCGCCAGCAGCCGAGGGGGGGGCTACAATGAGCAGTTCTTC,CASSRGGGYNEQFF
few,-,TRBJ2-5,TRBV19,14,TGTGCCAGTAGTATCTGGCAGGGTGCGGAGACCCAGTACTTC,CASSIWQGAETQYF
once,-,TRBJ2-5,TRBV25-1,11,TGTGCCAGCAGCATTTGGCAGGCCCAGTACTTC,CASSIWQAQYF
-,-,TRBJ1-2,TRBV5-8,13,TGTGCCAGCAGGCTGTCAGGGTTGGATGGCTACACCTTC,CASRLSGLDGYTF
-,TRBD1,TRBJ1-2,TRBV10-3,14,TGTGCCGTTTCCGGACAGGGGGCGAGTTATGGCTACACCTTC,CAVSGQGASYGYTF
-,TRBD2,TRBJ2-1,TRBV4-2,17,TGTGCCAGTGGGAAGACTAGCGGTCCATTATCCTACAATGAGCAGTTCTTC,CASGKTSGPLSYNEQFF
few,-,TRBJ2-3,TRBV20-1,15,TGCAGTGCTAGAGGACTAGAAATTTCACAAGATACGCAGTATTTT,CSARGLEISQDTQYF
few,TRBD2,TRBJ2-1,TRBV20-1,15,TGCAGTGCTAGAGAAGCTAGCGGGACCTACAATGAGCAGTTCTTC,CSAREASGTYNEQFF
many,-,TRBJ1-6,TRBV9,13,TGTGCCAGCAGCGTAGAGGGGTATTCACCCCTCCACTTT,CASSVEGYSPLHF
few,TRBD2,TRBJ2-3,TRBV20-1,18,TGCAGTGCTAGACTAGCGGGGAAGAGAGGGACACTTGGAGATACGCAGTATTTT,CSARLAGKRGTLGDTQYF
many,TRBD1,TRBJ2-7,TRBV20-1,12,TGCAGTGCTACCAGGGGGCGCGGCGAGCAGTACTTC,CSATRGRGEQYF
-,TRBD1,TRBJ2-7,TRBV6-2/TRBV6-3,15,TGTGCCAGCAGTTACGCGGGACAGGGGGCGCGCGAGCAGTACTTC,CASSYAGQGAREQYF
-,-,TRBJ1-2,TRBV19,15,TGTGCCAGCCGCCCCGGGACTGTAGCTAACTATGGCTACACCTTC,CASRPGTVANYGYTF
-,TRBD2,TRBJ2-5,TRBV7-2,16,TGTGCCAGCAGCCCGTGGGGACTAGCGGGACAAGAGACCCAGTACTTC,CASSPWGLAGQETQYF
-,TRBD2,TRBJ2-3,TRBV20-1,14,TGCAGTGGCAGGACTAGCGGGAGTAAAGATACGCAGTATTTT,CSGRTSGSKDTQYF
-,-,TRBJ1-1,TRBV20-1,13,TGCAGTGCCCGGTTTAGGACTACCACTGAAGCTTTCTTT,CSARFRTTTEAFF
-,-,TRBJ2-4,TRBV5-4,17,TGTGCCAGCAGCTTGGGGGGGACAACTAGCCAGGGAAACATTCAGTACTTC,CASSLGGTTSQGNIQYF
once,-,TRBJ2-5,TRBV6-1,13,TGTGCCAGCACACCACCCGGGCAAGAGACCCAGTACTTC,CASTPPGQETQYF
few,TRBD2,TRBJ2-4,TRBV6-1,14,TGTGCCAGCAATGCGGGAGCGGACAAAAACATTCAGTACTTC,CASNAGADKNIQYF
-,-,TRBJ1-1,TRBV7-6,14,TGTGCCAGCAGCTACCTACAGGCGAACACTGAAGCTTTCTTT,CASSYLQANTEAFF
-,-,TRBJ2-3,TRBV12-3/TRBV12-4,12,TGTGCCAGCAGTTTAGAAGGGTACGCGCAGTATTTT,CASSLEGYAQYF
-,TRBD1,TRBJ2-5,TRBV7-9,14,TGTGCCAGCAGCTCAGGGGGCGCCGGGGAGACCCAGTACTTC,CASSSGGAGETQYF
-,-,TRBJ1-5,TRBV5-1,13,TGCGCCAGCAGACTTCCGGGGGATCAGCCCCAGCATTTT,CASRLPGDQPQHF
-,-,TRBJ1-6,TRBV27,14,TGTGCCAGCAGATTGGACATTGATAATTCACCCCTCCACTTT,CASRLDIDNSPLHF
-,TRBD2,TRBJ2-6,TRBV5-1,16,TGCGCCAGCAGCTCCGAGGGGAGGGCTGGGGCCAACGTCCTGACTTTC,CASSSEGRAGANVLTF
-,-,TRBJ2-7,TRBV7-8,13,TGTGCCGCCGGTCAGGGAAGTCTGAACGAGCAGTACTTC,CAAGQGSLNEQYF
-,-,TRBJ1-2,TRBV5-1,14,TGCGCCAGCAGCTTGGTACAGGCGGACTATGGCTACACCTTC,CASSLVQADYGYTF